This T cell receptor beta chain was sequenced for a study of cytomegalovirus exposure and HLA in healthy donors. V lost 2 bases and J 3 bases, leaving 17 bases between the germline ends. The germline CDR1 and CDR2 sequences are MNHEY and SVGAGI. The CDR3 extends over 16 amino acids. Primers included in the PCR were 60 Vbeta and 13 Jbeta primers. The data were produced by immunoSEQ multiplex PCR, yet TCRdb's version contains in-frame clones alone and is incomplete. In the table there are approximately 160,000 clones, approximately 70% of which are singletons. The sample was PBMCs. V usage is TRBV6-5 and J usage is TRBJ2-7, with D perhaps matching TRBD1 (6 bases). The receptor was isolated from a woman aged 40 to 50 in good health and CMV-seropositive. The CDR3, as DNA: TGTGCCAGCAGTTACCTCTGGACAGACAGTCACTACGAGCAGTACTTC. Amino acid sequence: CASSYLWTDSHYEQYF.